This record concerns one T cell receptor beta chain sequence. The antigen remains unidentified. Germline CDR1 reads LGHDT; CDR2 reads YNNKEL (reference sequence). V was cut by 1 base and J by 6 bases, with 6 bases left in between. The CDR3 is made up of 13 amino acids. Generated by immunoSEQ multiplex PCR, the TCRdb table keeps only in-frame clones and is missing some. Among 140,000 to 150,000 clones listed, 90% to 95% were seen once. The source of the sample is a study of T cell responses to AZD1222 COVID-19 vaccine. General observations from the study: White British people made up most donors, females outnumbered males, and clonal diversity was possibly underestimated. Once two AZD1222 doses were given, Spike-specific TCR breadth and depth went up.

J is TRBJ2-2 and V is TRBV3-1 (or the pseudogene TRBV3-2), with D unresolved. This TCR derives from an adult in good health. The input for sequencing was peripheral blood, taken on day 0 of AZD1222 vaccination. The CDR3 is CASSQVISGELFF. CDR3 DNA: TGTGCCAGCAGCCAAGTGATCTCCGGGGAGCTGTTTTTT.